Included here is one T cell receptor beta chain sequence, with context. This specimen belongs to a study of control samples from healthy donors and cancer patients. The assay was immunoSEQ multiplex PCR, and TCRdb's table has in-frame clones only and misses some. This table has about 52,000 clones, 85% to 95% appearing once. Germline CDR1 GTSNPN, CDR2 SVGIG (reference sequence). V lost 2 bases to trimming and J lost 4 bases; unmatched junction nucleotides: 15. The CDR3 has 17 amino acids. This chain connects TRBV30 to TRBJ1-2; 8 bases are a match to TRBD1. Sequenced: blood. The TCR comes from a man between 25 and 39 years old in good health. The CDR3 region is CAWSPSGRQGAIYGYTF. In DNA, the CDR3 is TGTGCCTGGAGTCCTTCCGGGCGGCAGGGGGCCATCTATGGCTACACCTTC.